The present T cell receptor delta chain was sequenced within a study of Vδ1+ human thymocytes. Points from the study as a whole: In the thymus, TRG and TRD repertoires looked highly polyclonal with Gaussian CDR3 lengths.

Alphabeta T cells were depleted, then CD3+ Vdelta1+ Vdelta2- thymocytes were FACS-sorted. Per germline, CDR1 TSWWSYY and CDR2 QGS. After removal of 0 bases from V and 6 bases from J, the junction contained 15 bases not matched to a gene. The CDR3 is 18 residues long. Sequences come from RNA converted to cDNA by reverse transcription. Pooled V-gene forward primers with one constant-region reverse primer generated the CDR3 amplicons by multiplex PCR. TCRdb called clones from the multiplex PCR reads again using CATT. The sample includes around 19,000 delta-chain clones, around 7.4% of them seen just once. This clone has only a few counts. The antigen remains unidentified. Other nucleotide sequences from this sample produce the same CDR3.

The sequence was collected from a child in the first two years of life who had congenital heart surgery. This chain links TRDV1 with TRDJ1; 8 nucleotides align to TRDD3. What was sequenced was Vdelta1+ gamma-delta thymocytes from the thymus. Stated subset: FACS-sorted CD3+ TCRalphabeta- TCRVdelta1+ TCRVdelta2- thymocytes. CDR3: CALGELILTGGYANKLIF. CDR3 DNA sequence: TGTGCTCTTGGGGAACTCATCCTTACTGGGGGCTACGCCAATAAACTCATCTTT.